This TCR beta chain comes out of a study of blood T cell repertoires in COVID-19. The CDR3 length is 15 residues. Germline assignment: CDR1 SGHRS and CDR2 YFSETQ. V was cut by 5 bases and J by 8 bases, with 19 bases left in between. This table comes from immunoSEQ multiplex PCR, and its TCRdb copy is limited to in-frame clones, with some not included. Altogether some 220,000 clones are present, approximately 90% being singletons, with the ten largest covering over 3%. The sequencing input was PBMCs or T cells enriched from blood (not recorded which). This sequence was found in a woman in her thirties or forties with acute COVID-19. The V and J genes are TRBV5-1 and TRBJ1-4; D may be TRBD1 (6 bases). CDR3 region: CASSPTGKLREKLFF. The CDR3 DNA sequence: TGCGCCAGCAGTCCGACAGGCAAGTTGAGAGAAAAACTGTTTTTT.